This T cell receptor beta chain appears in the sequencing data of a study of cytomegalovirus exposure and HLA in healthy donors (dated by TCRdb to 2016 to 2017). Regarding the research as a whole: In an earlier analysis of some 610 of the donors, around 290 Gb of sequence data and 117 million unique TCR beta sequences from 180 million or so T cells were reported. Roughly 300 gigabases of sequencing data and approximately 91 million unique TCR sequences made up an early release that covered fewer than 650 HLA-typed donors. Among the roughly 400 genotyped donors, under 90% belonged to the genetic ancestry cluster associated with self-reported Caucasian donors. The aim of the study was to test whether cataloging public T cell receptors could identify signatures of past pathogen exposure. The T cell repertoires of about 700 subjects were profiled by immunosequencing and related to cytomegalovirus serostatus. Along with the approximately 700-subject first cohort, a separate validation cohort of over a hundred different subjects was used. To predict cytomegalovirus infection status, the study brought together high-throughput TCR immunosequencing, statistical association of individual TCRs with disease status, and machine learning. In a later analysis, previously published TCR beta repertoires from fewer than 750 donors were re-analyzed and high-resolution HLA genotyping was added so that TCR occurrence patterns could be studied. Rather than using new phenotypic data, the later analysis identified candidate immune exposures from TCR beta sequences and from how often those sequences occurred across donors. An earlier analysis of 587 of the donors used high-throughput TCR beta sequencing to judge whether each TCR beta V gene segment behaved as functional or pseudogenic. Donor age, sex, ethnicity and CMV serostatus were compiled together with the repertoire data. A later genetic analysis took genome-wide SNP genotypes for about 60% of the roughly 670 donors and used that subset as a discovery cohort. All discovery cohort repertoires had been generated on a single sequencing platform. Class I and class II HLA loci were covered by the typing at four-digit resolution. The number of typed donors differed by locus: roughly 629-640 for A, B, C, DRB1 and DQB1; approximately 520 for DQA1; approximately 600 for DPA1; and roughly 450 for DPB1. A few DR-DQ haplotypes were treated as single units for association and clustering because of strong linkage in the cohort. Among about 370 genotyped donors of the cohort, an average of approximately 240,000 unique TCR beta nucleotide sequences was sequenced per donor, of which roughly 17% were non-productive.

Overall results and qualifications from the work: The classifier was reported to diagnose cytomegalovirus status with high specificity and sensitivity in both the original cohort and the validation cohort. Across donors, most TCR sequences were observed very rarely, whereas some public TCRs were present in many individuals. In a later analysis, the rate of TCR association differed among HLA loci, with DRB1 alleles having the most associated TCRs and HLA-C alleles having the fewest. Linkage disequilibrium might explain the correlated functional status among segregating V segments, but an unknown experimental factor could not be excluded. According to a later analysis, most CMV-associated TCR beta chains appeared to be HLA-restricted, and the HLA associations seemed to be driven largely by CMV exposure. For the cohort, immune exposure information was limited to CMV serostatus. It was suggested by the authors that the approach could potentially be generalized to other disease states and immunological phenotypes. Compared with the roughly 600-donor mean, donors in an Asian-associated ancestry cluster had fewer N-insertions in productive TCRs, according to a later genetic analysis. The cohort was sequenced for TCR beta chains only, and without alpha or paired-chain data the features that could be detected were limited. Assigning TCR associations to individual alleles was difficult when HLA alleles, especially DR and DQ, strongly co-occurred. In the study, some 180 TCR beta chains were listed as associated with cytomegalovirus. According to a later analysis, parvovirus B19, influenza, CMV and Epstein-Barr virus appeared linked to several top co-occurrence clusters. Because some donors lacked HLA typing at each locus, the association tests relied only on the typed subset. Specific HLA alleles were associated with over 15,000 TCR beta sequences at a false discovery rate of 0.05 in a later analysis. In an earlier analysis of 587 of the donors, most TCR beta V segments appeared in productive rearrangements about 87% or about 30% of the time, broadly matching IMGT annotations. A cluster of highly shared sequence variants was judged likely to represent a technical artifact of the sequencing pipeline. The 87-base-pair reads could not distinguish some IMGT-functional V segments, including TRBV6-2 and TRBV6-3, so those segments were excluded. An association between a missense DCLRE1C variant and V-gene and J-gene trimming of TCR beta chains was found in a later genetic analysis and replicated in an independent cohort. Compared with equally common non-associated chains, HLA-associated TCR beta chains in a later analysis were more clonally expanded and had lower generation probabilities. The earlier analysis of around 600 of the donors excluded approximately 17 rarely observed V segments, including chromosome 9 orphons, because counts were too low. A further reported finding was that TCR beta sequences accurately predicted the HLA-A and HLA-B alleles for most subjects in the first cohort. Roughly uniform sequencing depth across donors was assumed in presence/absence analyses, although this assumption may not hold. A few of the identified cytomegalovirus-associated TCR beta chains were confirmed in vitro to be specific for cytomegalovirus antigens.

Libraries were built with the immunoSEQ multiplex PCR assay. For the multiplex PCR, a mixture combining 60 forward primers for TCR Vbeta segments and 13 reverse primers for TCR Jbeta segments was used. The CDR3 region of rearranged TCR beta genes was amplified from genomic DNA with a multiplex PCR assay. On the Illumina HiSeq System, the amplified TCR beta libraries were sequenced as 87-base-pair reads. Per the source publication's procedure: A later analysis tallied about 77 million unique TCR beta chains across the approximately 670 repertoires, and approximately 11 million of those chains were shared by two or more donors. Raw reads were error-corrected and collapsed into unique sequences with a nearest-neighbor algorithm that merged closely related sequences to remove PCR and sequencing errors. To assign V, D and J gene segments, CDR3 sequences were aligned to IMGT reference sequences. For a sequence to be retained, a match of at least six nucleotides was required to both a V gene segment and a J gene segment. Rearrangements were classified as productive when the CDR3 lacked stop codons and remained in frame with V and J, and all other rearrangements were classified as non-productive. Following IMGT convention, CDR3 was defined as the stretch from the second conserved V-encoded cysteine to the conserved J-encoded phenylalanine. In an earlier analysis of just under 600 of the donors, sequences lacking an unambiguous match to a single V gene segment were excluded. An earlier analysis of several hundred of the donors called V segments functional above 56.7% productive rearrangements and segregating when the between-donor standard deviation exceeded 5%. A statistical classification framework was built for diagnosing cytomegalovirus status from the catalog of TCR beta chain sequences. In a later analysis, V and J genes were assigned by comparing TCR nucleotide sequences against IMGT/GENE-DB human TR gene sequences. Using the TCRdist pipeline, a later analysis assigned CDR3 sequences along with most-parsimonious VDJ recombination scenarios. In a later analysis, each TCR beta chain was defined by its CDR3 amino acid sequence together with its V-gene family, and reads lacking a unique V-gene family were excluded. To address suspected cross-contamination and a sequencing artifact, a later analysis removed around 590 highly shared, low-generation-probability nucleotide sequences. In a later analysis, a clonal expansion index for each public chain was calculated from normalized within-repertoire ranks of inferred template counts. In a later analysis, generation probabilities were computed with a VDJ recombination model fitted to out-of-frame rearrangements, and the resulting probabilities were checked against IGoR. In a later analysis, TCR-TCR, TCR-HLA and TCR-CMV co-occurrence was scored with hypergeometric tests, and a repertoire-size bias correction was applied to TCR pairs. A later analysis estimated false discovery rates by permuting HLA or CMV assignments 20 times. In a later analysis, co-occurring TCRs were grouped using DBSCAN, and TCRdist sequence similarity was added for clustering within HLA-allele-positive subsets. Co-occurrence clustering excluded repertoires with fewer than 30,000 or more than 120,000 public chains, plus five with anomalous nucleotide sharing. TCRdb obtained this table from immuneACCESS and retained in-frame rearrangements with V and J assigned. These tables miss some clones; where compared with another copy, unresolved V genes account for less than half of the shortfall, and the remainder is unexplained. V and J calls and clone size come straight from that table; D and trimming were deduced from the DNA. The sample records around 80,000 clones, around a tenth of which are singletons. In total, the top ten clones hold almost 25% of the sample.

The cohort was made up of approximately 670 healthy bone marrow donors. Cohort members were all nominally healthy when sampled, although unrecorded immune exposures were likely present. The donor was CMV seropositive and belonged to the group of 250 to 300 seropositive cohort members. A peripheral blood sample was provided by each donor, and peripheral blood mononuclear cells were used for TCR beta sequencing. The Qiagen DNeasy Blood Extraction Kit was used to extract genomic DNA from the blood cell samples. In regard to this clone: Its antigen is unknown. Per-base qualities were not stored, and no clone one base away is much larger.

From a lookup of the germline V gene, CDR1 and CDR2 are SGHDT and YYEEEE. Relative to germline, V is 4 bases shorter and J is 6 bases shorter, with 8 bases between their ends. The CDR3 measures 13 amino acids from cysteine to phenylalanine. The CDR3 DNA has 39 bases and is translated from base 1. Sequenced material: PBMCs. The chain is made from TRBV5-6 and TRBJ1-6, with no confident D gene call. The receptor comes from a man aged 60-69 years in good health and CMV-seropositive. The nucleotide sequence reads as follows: TGTGCCAGCAGCCCTGGAGGTAATTCACCCCTCCACTTT. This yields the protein CASSPGGNSPLHF.